A single sample gave rise to the 10 T cell receptor beta chains below, sequenced in a study of tumor-infiltrating lymphocytes in primary liver carcinoma. TCR beta cDNA was made from 400 to 600 ng total RNA with a constant-region primer. TCR beta libraries came from three nested multiplex PCR rounds using slightly modified ARM-PCR. Use of TRBV1-TRBV30 forward primers with a C-beta reverse primer characterized the first two PCR rounds, which lasted about 9 cycles each. TCRdb reprocessed the multiplex PCR reads with MiXCR, giving one entry per CDR3 protein. This sample has some 320,000 distinct CDR3 sequences; about 60% occur once, and the top ten carry 9% to 10%. Researchers drew blood RNA from unsorted whole blood and extracted germline DNA as well. The sequenced material came from peripheral blood. These receptors originate from a man in his forties with primary liver carcinoma and hepatitis B virus infection.

As regards this clonotype: A much larger clone lies one base from this, so it may be a read error. The chain uses TRBV4-1 and TRBJ1-2; the D gene is possibly TRBD1 (6 bases). Germline V CDR1 and CDR2: MGHRA, YSYEKL. The CDR3 length is 15 residues. In nucleotides, the CDR3 is TGCGCCAGCAGCCAGGGGGACAAGTCTAACCATGGCTACACCTTC. Translated, it gives CASSQGDKSNHGYTF.

This clonotype was found a few times. The chain is built from TRBV21-1 and TRBJ1-5. TRBV21-1 is flagged as a pseudogene. The CDR3 is made up of 12 amino acids. The CDR3 nucleotides read TGTGCCAGCAGCGATGGGAATCAGCCACAGCATTTT. This codes for CASSDGNQPQHF.

Regarding this clonotype: This may be a read error, as it is one base from a much larger clone. The V gene is TRBV14, the J gene TRBJ2-1; TRBD2 aligns across 11 bases. From germline, CDR1 is SGHDN and CDR2 FVKESK. This CDR3 region has 20 residues. Here the CDR3 reads CAISQEDYSGRALLSNEQFF. CDR3 nucleotide sequence: TGTGCCATCAGCCAAGAGGACTATAGCGGGAGGGCCCTGTTGAGCAATGAGCAGTTCTTC.

This clonotype showed up just once. One base away lies a much larger clone, so this may be a sequencing read error. The J gene is TRBJ1-5, the V gene TRBV6-1, with D perhaps matching TRBD1 (5 bases). Trimming left V 11 bases short and J 1 base short, with 12 bases between. CDR3 length: 13 amino acids. Germline V gene sequence: CDR1 MNHNS, CDR2 SASEGT. CDR3 loop: CAGKEGSNQPQHF. In DNA form, the CDR3 reads TGTGCCGGTAAAGAGGGGAGCAATCAGCCCCAGCATTTT.

CDR3 coding DNA: TGCAGCGTTGAGGAACAGCGATCCCAAGAGACCCAGTACTTC. It translates to CSVEEQRSQETQYF. This chain joins TRBV29-1 and TRBJ2-5; no clear D. The germline CDR1 and CDR2 sequences are SQVTM and ANQGSEA. This CDR3 is 14 amino acids long. Trimming left V 3 bases short and J 1 base short, with 12 bases between. Full variable domain (rest looked up from reference TRBV29-1 and TRBJ2-5): SAVISQKPSRDICQRGTSLTIQCQVDSQVTMMFWYRQQPGQSLTLIATANQGSEATYESGFVIDKFPISRPNLTFSTLTVSNMSPEDSSIYLCSVEEQRSQETQYFGPGTRLLVL.

This clonotype showed up just once. Possible read error: a much larger clone is one base away. The rearrangement links TRBV29-1 to TRBJ2-7; 7 nucleotides agree with TRBD1. Germline CDR1 SQVTM, CDR2 ANQGSEA. The CDR3 extends over 16 amino acids. CDR3 DNA sequence: TGCAGGGTTGAACGTTGCCCGCGGACAGGAGCCTACGAGCAGTACTTC. It codes for CRVERCPRTGAYEQYF.

Only one count was recorded for this clonotype. Compared with germline, one end of the junction differs, possibly owing to a read error. This sequence joins TRBV6-2 or TRBV6-3 and TRBJ2-7, with 11 nucleotides matching TRBD2. This CDR3 is built from 20 residues. The germline CDR1 and CDR2 sequences are MNHEY and SVGEGT. CDR3: CASSYSPTEFSGRASYGQYF. The CDR3 nucleotides read TGTGCCAGCAGTTACTCGCCGACAGAATTTAGCGGGAGGGCCTCCTACGGGCAGTACTTC.

The V gene is TRBV6-1, the J gene TRBJ2-5; D tentatively reads TRBD1 or TRBD2 (5 bases each). CDR3 length: 11 residues. CDR1 is MNHNS and CDR2 is SASEGT in the germline V gene. The CDR3 here is CGSGGRETQYF. CDR3 sequence (DNA): TGTGGCAGTGGGGGTCGAGAGACCCAGTACTTC.

Worth noting for this clonotype: This may arise from a read error, as a much more abundant clone is one base away. The rearrangement uses TRBV4-2 and TRBJ1-5; maybe TRBD1 (5 bases). The CDR3 extends over 15 amino acids. The V gene's germline CDR1 is LGHNA and CDR2 YNFKEQ. CDR3 in DNA: TGTGCCAGCAGCCAAGATCCATCAGGGTATCAGCCCCCGCATTTT. It codes for CASSQDPSGYQPPHF.

In regard to this clonotype: This may arise from a read error, as a much more abundant clone is one base away. This chain links TRBV12-3 or TRBV12-4 with TRBJ2-2; D call uncertain. This CDR3 comprises 13 residues. The germline V and J ends were trimmed by 3 bases and 9 bases, with 11 bases remaining between them. The CDR3 region has the DNA TGTGCCAGCAGTTTTACTGGGGTCCGGGAGCTGTTTTTT. Protein: CASSFTGVRELFF.